These 9 T cell receptor beta chains were all obtained from the same sample, sequenced in a study of blood T cell repertoires in COVID-19 (dated by TCRdb to the early 2020s). Receptor amplification or capture employed the immunoSEQ multiplex PCR assay. TCRdb stores this immuneACCESS table with in-frame sequences only. Part of the clones is absent; in the studies checked, under half of the shortfall reflects unresolved V genes, and no reason is known for the rest. Present in this sample are some 87,000 clones, approximately 80% of which were seen just once. The ten largest clones capture approximately 10% of the sample. Material for sequencing was peripheral blood. The receptors originated from a woman between 70 and 85 years old with active or convalescent COVID-19.

This chain joins TRBV12-3 or TRBV12-4 and TRBJ2-3; 8 nucleotides align to TRBD1. CDR3 length equals 12 residues. The ends lost 7 bases at V and 6 bases at J; junction bases unmatched: 3. CDR3 in DNA: TGTGCCAGCACAGGGGGCTGGGATACGCAGTATTTT. Amino acids: CASTGGWDTQYF.

This chain uses TRBV4-3 with TRBJ1-4; perhaps TRBD1 as D (5 bases). The CDR3 is 15 residues long. From germline, CDR1 is LGHNA and CDR2 YSLEER. V shed 1 base and J shed 10 bases, with 16 bases lying between them. The CDR3 here is CASSQGRQGLGKLFF. Here the CDR3 DNA reads TGCGCCAGCAGCCAAGGTCGGCAGGGTTTGGGAAAACTGTTTTTT.

The gene calls are TRBV6-6 and TRBJ1-1; 11 bases agree with TRBD1. This CDR3 comprises 14 residues. The germline CDR1 and CDR2 sequences are MNHNY and SVGAGI (reference sequence). The ends lost 7 bases at V and 11 bases at J; junction bases unmatched: 12. The CDR3 coding sequence is TGTGCCAGCACCCCGGGACAGGGGGAAAAGGATGCTTTCTTT. Residues: CASTPGQGEKDAFF.

For this clone: The same CDR3 arises from other DNA sequences in this sample as well. The chain couples TRBV7-2 to TRBJ2-3, with D uncertain. Germline V gene sequence: CDR1 SGHTA, CDR2 FQGNSA. The CDR3 totals 12 residues. V was cut by 5 bases and J by 0 bases, with 3 bases left in between. The CDR3 sequence: CASSPSTDTQYF. DNA of the CDR3: TGTGCCAGCAGCCCAAGCACAGATACGCAGTATTTT.

V gene TRBV10-3 combines with J gene TRBJ2-7; 7 nucleotides align to TRBD1. The CDR3 consists of 15 residues. CDR1 and CDR2 (germline): ENHRY, SYGVKD. The V gene end was trimmed by 0 bases and the J gene end by 2 bases; junction bases not matched to a gene: 4. The CDR3 DNA is TGTGCCATCAGTGAGTCGAACAGGGGTCCCTACGAGCAGTACTTC. Translation gives CAISESNRGPYEQYF.

The gene calls are TRBV7-8 and TRBJ1-2; D is uncertain. The V gene lost 2 bases and the J gene lost 2 bases, with 9 bases spanning the gap. The CDR3 length is 14 residues. CDR1 is SGHVS, CDR2 FQNEAQ, per germline. The DNA of the CDR3 is TGTGCCAGCAGCTTAAGTGGGCACAACTATGGCTACACCTTC. It specifies CASSLSGHNYGYTF.

V is TRBV5-6 and J is TRBJ1-1; D is unresolved. This CDR3 contains 15 residues. V was shortened by 4 bases and J by 0 bases, with 13 bases between the two germline ends. From germline, CDR1 is SGHDT and CDR2 YYEEEE. For the CDR3, the DNA is TGTGCCAGCAGCATGCAGCGCCTCATGAACACTGAAGCTTTCTTT. Amino acids: CASSMQRLMNTEAFF.

This clone was seen just once. The CDR3 DNA follows: TGTGCCAGCAGCCCAAGGGCGGGACTCTACGAGCAGTACTTC. Residues: CASSPRAGLYEQYF. The chain recombines TRBV7-2 with TRBJ2-7; possible D gene TRBD2, 6 bases. Germline lookup yields CDR1 SGHTA and CDR2 FQGNSA. This CDR3 comprises 14 residues. The V end lost 5 bases, the J end lost 3 bases, and 14 bases lay between the germline ends. Full variable domain (missing parts from reference TRBV7-2 and TRBJ2-7): GAGVSQSPSNKVTEKGKDVELRCDPISGHTALYWYRQSLGQGLEFLIYFQGNSAPDKSGLPSDRFSAERTGGSVSTLTIQRTQQEDSAVYLCASSPRAGLYEQYFGPGTRLTVT.

The chain uses TRBV6-5 and TRBJ2-2; TRBD1 agrees at 7 bases. J was trimmed by 6 bases and V by 0 bases; bases with no gene match: 7. CDR1 and CDR2 from the germline V gene are MNHEY and SVGAGI. The CDR3 runs 16 residues. CDR3 coding DNA: TGTGCCAGCAGTTACTCGGGCAGGGGGACCTCCGGGGAGCTGTTTTTT. Its protein product is CASSYSGRGTSGELFF.